Shown below are 28 T cell receptor beta chains from a single sample sequenced in a study of blood T cell repertoires in COVID-19. TCRdb's table, derived via immunoSEQ multiplex PCR, lists solely in-frame clones and lacks some. The repertoire holds 65,000 or so clones, with 65% to 90% as singletons. Sequenced: peripheral blood. Receptors were obtained from a man aged 50 to 59 with active COVID-19.

The chain carries TRBV7-7 and TRBJ2-2; 12 nucleotides align to TRBD2. The CDR3 runs 17 residues. Trimming cost V 5 bases and J 5 bases; bases outside gene matches: 9. The germline V gene encodes CDR1 SSHAT and CDR2 FNYEAQ (reference sequence). The CDR3 sequence is CASSPLAGGLGTGELFF. CDR3 nucleotide sequence: TGTGCCAGCAGCCCACTAGCGGGAGGTTTAGGAACCGGGGAGCTGTTTTTT. Combining the CDR3 with reference TRBV7-7 and TRBJ2-2 gives the whole variable domain GAGVSQSPRYKVTKRGQDVTLRCDPISSHATLYWYQQALGQGPEFLTYFNYEAQPDKSGLPSDRFSAERPEGSISTLTIQRTEQRDSAMYRCASSPLAGGLGTGELFFGEGSRLTVL.

The chain combines TRBV28 with TRBJ1-2, with TRBD1 identical over 7 bases. CDR3 size: 13 residues. Trimming at V came to 5 bases and at J to 11 bases, leaving 11 bases not matched to a gene. Germline CDR1 MDHEN, CDR2 SYDVKM. The CDR3 DNA reads TGTGCCAGCAGTACGGGGACAGACTCCTCTTACACCTTC. This codes for CASSTGTDSSYTF.

V and J are TRBV5-3 and TRBJ1-4; TRBD1 matches at 9 bases. TRBV5-3 is treated as an ORF (open reading frame) with a function not yet certain. Trimming at V came to 0 bases and at J to 7 bases, leaving 4 bases not matched to a gene. CDR3 size: 15 residues. The CDR3 sequence is CARSLGRDRVEKLFF. The CDR3 DNA sequence: TGTGCCAGAAGCTTGGGGAGGGACAGGGTTGAAAAACTGTTTTTT.

This clone was seen a single time. An end of the junction differs from the germline gene, which may be a read error. The gene calls are TRBV7-8 and TRBJ2-1; 9 bases align to TRBD2. CDR1 and CDR2 (germline): SGHVS, FQNEAQ. CDR3 size: 16 residues. CDR3 amino acids: CASSLGRAGGYNEQFF. The DNA for the CDR3 is TGTGCCAGCAGTTTAGGGAGAGCGGGAGGTTACAATGAGCAGTTCTTC.

Here the CDR3 reads CASSRLGAGGNHTQYF. Written as DNA, the CDR3 is TGCGCCAGCAGCCGTCTGGGAGCGGGAGGGAATCATACGCAGTATTTT. The J gene is TRBJ2-3, the V gene TRBV5-1; 10 bases agree with TRBD2. Germline lookup yields CDR1 SGHRS and CDR2 YFSETQ. Unmatched junction bases numbered 12, after V lost 4 bases and J lost 7 bases. The CDR3 covers 16 residues.

The chain couples TRBV5-6 to TRBJ2-6, with D tentatively TRBD1 (5 bases). The germline gives CDR1 SGHDT, CDR2 YYEEEE. V was trimmed by 3 bases and J by 0 bases, leaving 13 bases between them. The CDR3 loop spans 17 amino acids. The CDR3 reads CASSSRQKSSGANVLTF. The CDR3 nucleotides read TGTGCCAGCAGCTCGCGACAGAAATCCTCTGGGGCCAACGTCCTGACTTTC.

DNA of the CDR3: TGTGCCAGCAGGGGACTCAACACCGGGGAGCTGTTTTTT. Encoded protein: CASRGLNTGELFF. V usage is TRBV11-2 and J usage is TRBJ2-2; a possible D gene is TRBD2 (6 bases). Trimming took 6 bases from V and 2 from J, leaving 7 bases between them. Germline V gene data show CDR1 as SGHAT and CDR2 as FQNNGV. The CDR3 consists of 13 residues.

V is TRBV7-2 and J is TRBJ1-2; 7 bases match TRBD1. Germline assignment: CDR1 SGHTA and CDR2 FQGNSA. This CDR3 is 15 amino acids long. V dropped 3 bases and J dropped 1; count of bases not matched to a gene: 5. The CDR3 nucleotides read TGTGCCAGCAGCTTGGGGGACAGCAATAACTATGGCTACACCTTC. Translating it yields CASSLGDSNNYGYTF.

The J gene is TRBJ1-4, the V gene TRBV6-5; weak D call: TRBD1 (6 bases). CDR1 is MNHEY and CDR2 is SVGAGI in the germline V gene. Trimming took 7 bases from V and 6 from J, leaving 18 bases between them. CDR3 length: 15 residues. The CDR3 DNA sequence: TGTGCCAGCACCCCGAGGAGGGGGGGGGATGAAAAACTGTTTTTT. Translation: CASTPRRGGDEKLFF.

In nucleotides, the CDR3 is TGTGCCATCAGTCCGGGACAGGGGGCGGGAGGCACTGAAGCTTTCTTT. This encodes CAISPGQGAGGTEAFF. The chain has TRBV10-3 and TRBJ1-1; TRBD1 matches at 12 bases. The CDR3 covers 16 residues. The junction had 8 bases not matched to a gene; V was cut back by 5 bases and J by 4 bases. Germline V gene sequence: CDR1 ENHRY, CDR2 SYGVKD.

The rearrangement links TRBV5-4 to TRBJ2-1, with 9 bases aligning to TRBD2. Germline V CDR1 and CDR2: SGHNT, YYREEE (reference sequence). Trimming took 4 bases from V and 4 from J; bases not matched to a gene: 12. CDR3 length: 17 amino acids. This CDR3 is CASSPAGVGLAYNEQFF. Written as DNA, the CDR3 is TGTGCCAGCAGCCCGGCCGGGGTGGGACTAGCTTACAATGAGCAGTTCTTC.

This chain uses TRBV19 with TRBJ2-7; TRBD2 might be the D (5 bases). Trimming removed 5 bases from V and 3 bases from J, with 17 bases in between. This CDR3 region has 15 residues. Per germline, CDR1 LNHDA and CDR2 SQIVND (reference sequence). In DNA, the CDR3 is TGTGCCAGTAGTGCCTTCTTCGGGGTAAGCTACGAGCAGTACTTC. Residues: CASSAFFGVSYEQYF.

This chain joins TRBV27 and TRBJ1-5; D possibly corresponds to TRBD1 (5 bases). V was cut by 6 bases and J by 3 bases, with 21 bases left in between. The germline CDR1 and CDR2 sequences are MNHEY and SMNVEV (reference sequence). The CDR3 extends over 17 amino acids. CDR3 DNA: TGTGCCAGCAGCCCCTTGGGGGGACGGAATAACAATCAGCCCCAGCATTTT. Its translation: CASSPLGGRNNNQPQHF.

V gene TRBV6-5 combines with J gene TRBJ2-5, with 8 bases matching TRBD1. Germline V gene sequence: CDR1 MNHEY, CDR2 SVGAGI. This CDR3 contains 14 residues. J lost 5 bases, V lost 8 bases, and 10 bases had no gene match. The CDR3 protein is CASWPAGGFETQYF. The DNA of the CDR3 is TGTGCCAGCTGGCCGGCAGGGGGCTTCGAGACCCAGTACTTC.

The V call is TRBV6-5, the J call TRBJ1-2, with a weak D call TRBD1 (6 bases). CDR3 length: 12 amino acids. The germline V gene encodes CDR1 MNHEY and CDR2 SVGAGI. The ends were cut back, 8 bases at V and 4 bases at J, with 11 bases in the middle. The CDR3 nucleotides read TGTGCCAGCTCGTCAGGGGTCTATGGCTACACCTTC. Protein product: CASSSGVYGYTF.

This clone was counted a few times. The V call is TRBV9, the J call TRBJ1-2; D gene unclear. The CDR3 runs to 17 residues. Trimming cost V 0 bases and J 4 bases, with 19 bases left between them. Germline loops: CDR1 SGDLS, CDR2 YYNGEE. In DNA, the CDR3 is TGTGCCAGCAGCGTAGAAGCGAGACCCCCCGTCCGCTATGGCTACACCTTC. Encoded protein: CASSVEARPPVRYGYTF.

This chain connects TRBV7-8 to TRBJ2-1, with a possible D match to TRBD1 (6 bases). Trimming pared 5 bases from V and 6 bases from J, leaving 17 bases between. Germline assignment: CDR1 SGHVS and CDR2 FQNEAQ. The CDR3 loop spans 15 amino acids. In DNA, the CDR3 is TGTGCCAGCAGCCCACAGGGTCGAATTAGCAATGAGCAGTTCTTC. It is translated as CASSPQGRISNEQFF.

The chain carries TRBV4-1 and TRBJ2-7; D perhaps matches TRBD1 (6 bases). Trimming took 4 bases from V and 6 from J, leaving 16 bases between them. Germline CDR1 reads MGHRA; CDR2 reads YSYEKL. CDR3 length equals 14 residues. CDR3 in DNA: TGCGCCAGCAGCCCCCCCGCAGGGGAGACCGAGCAGTACTTC. Its protein product is CASSPPAGETEQYF.

The chain combines TRBV6-5 with TRBJ1-1, with 10 bases fitting TRBD1. The CDR3 has 14 amino acids. The germline V gene encodes CDR1 MNHEY and CDR2 SVGAGI. The trim removed 2 bases at V and 5 bases at J, leaving 2 bases unmatched. In DNA form, the CDR3 reads TGTGCCAGCAGTTACCGACAGGGGGCAACTGAAGCTTTCTTT. The encoded protein is CASSYRQGATEAFF.

The V gene is TRBV6-5, the J gene TRBJ2-7, with 9 positions matching TRBD1. The CDR3 totals 15 residues. V was clipped by 7 bases and J by 2 bases; unmatched bases: 9. CDR1 is MNHEY and CDR2 is SVGAGI in the germline V gene. CDR3: CASTPRGQGTYEQYF. The CDR3 DNA sequence: TGTGCCAGCACCCCTCGGGGACAGGGAACCTACGAGCAGTACTTC.

V usage is TRBV5-1 and J usage is TRBJ2-7, with D maybe TRBD1 (5 bases). The germline gives CDR1 SGHRS, CDR2 YFSETQ. The V end lost 4 bases, the J end lost 2 bases, and 16 bases lay between the germline ends. CDR3 length: 15 amino acids. The CDR3 reads CASSPQAGHAYEQYF. As DNA, the CDR3 is TGCGCCAGCAGCCCCCAGGCAGGGCACGCCTACGAGCAGTACTTC. Supplemented by reference TRBV5-1 and TRBJ2-7, the full variable domain reads KAGVTQTPRYLIKTRGQQVTLSCSPISGHRSVSWYQQTPGQGLQFLFEYFSETQRNKGNFPGRFSGRQFSNSRSEMNVSTLELGDSALYLCASSPQAGHAYEQYFGPGTRLTVT.

The sample holds a few counts of this clone. This chain uses TRBV7-9 with TRBJ2-7, with TRBD2 matching 10 bases. CDR1 SEHNR and CDR2 FQNEAQ come from the germline V gene (reference sequence). The CDR3 contains 15 residues. V lost 5 bases, J lost 0 bases, and 4 bases stayed unmatched. The CDR3 is CASSQRLAGSYEQYF. The CDR3 DNA reads as TGTGCCAGCAGCCAACGACTAGCGGGCTCCTACGAGCAGTACTTC.

CDR3 nucleotides: TGTGCCAGCAGCTTATGGGTGGGAGCGGATACGCAGTATTTT. This sequence encodes CASSLWVGADTQYF. The chain couples TRBV11-2 to TRBJ2-3, with D maybe TRBD2 (5 bases). The CDR3 sequence is 14 residues long. V gave up 2 bases and J gave up 6 bases, with 12 bases separating them. CDR1 is SGHAT, CDR2 FQNNGV, per germline.

The J gene is TRBJ2-2, the V gene TRBV2, with 8 bases matching TRBD1. The CDR3 loop spans 14 amino acids. V shed 7 bases and J 5 bases; nucleotides not matched to a gene: 6. Per germline, CDR1 SNHLY and CDR2 FYNNEI. CDR3 in amino acids: CASIRRGPTGELFF. As DNA, the CDR3 is TGTGCCAGCATCCGCAGGGGGCCTACCGGGGAGCTGTTTTTT.

This chain connects TRBV5-8 to TRBJ1-1; 9 bases map to TRBD1. V lost 4 bases, J lost 2 bases, and 15 bases stayed unmatched. The CDR3 has 18 residues. Germline V lookup: CDR1 SGHTS, CDR2 YDEGEE. The chain's CDR3 is CASSRNPGTGFTNTEAFF. In DNA, the CDR3 is TGTGCCAGCAGCCGGAACCCTGGGACAGGGTTTACCAACACTGAAGCTTTCTTT.

This clone occurred a few times. The chain employs TRBV27 and TRBJ2-5; tentative D call: TRBD2 (5 bases). The germline CDR1 and CDR2 sequences are MNHEY and SMNVEV (reference sequence). This CDR3 has 18 residues. The V end lost 0 bases, the J end lost 5 bases, and 22 bases lay between the germline ends. The CDR3 loop reads CASSLSYPGPGREETQYF. The CDR3 nucleotides are TGTGCCAGCAGTTTATCGTACCCAGGTCCGGGTAGGGAGGAGACCCAGTACTTC.

The chain couples TRBV14 to TRBJ1-3; D call uncertain. Trimming took off 1 base at V and 8 bases at J, with 6 bases between the two ends. CDR1 and CDR2 (germline): SGHDN, FVKESK. The CDR3 length is 12 residues. CDR3 sequence reads: CASSQAGYTIYF. The CDR3 DNA reads TGTGCCAGCAGCCAAGCCGGGTACACCATATATTTT.

This chain uses TRBV18 with TRBJ1-6; TRBD1 might be the D (5 bases). The CDR3 is 15 amino acids. Germline values: CDR1 KGHSH, CDR2 LQKENI. V lost 2 bases to trimming and J lost 7 bases, with 12 bases between them. CDR3 in DNA: TGTGCCAGCTCACCAGTTCAGGGTGAGAATTCACCCCTCCACTTT. Translating it yields CASSPVQGENSPLHF.